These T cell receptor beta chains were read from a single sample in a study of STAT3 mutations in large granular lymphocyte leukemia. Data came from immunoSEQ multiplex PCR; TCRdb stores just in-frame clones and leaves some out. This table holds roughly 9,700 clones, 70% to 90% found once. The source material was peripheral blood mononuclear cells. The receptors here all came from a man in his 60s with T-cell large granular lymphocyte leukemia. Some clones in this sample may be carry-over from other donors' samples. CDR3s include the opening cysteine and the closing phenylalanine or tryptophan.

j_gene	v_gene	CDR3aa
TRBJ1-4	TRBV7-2	CASSLGRTTPNEKLFF
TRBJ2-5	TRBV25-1	CASSARVQETQYF
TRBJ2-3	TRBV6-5	CASSYSGQGGTDTQYF
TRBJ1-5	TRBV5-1	CASTPPGPEDNQHF
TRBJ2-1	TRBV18	CASSLWDNEQFF
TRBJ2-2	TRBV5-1	CASRTSGFANTGELFF
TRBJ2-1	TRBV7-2	CASSSGRETEQFF
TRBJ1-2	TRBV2	CASRETGGGSGYTF
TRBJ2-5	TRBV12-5	CASGLGPGSPETQYF
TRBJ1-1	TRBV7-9	CASSFQQKNTEAFF
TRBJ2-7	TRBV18	CASSPTGTLSTEQYF
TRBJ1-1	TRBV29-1	CSVAPGGGTGFGRTEAFF
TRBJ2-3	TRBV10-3	CAISGLAGRTDTQYF
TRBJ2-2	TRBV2	CASGQVHTGELFF
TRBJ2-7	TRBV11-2	CASSRAAVNSYEQYF